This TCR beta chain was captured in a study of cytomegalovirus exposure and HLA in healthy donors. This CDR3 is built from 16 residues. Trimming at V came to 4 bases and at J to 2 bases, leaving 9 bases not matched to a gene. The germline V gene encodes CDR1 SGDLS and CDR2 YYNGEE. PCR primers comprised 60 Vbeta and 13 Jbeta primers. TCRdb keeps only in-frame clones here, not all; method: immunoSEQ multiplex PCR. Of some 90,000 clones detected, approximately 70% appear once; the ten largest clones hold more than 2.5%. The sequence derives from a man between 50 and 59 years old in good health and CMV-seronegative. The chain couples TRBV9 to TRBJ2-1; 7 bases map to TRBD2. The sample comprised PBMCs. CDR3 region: CASSPGPGTTYNEQFF. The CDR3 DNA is TGTGCCAGCAGCCCCGGGCCCGGGACTACCTACAATGAGCAGTTCTTC.